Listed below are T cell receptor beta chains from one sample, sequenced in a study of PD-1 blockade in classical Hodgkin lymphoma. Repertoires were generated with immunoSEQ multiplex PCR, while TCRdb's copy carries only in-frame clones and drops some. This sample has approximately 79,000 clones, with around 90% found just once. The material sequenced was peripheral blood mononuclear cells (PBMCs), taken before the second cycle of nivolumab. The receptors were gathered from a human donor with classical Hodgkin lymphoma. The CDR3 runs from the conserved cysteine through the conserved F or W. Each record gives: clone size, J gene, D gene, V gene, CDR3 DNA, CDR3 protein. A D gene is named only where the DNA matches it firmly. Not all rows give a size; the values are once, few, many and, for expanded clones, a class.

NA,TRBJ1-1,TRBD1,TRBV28,TGTGCCAGCGGCGAGGGGGCGCGGAGCACTGAAGCTTTCTTT,CASGEGARSTEAFF
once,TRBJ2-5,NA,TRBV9,TGTGCCAGCAGCGTAGGGGGGCGCAAGGGAGAGACCCAGTACTTC,CASSVGGRKGETQYF
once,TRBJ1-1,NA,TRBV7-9,TGTGCCAGCAGCTCGGACACGAGGGCTTTCTTT,CASSSDTRAFF
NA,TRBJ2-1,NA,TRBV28,TGTGCCAGCCGACAGAGAAGCTCCTACAATGAGCAGTTCTTC,CASRQRSSYNEQFF
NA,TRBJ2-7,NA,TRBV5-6,TGTGCCAGCAGCCCGGGCCCCAACTACGAGCAGTACTTC,CASSPGPNYEQYF
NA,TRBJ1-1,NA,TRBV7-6,TGTGCCAGCAGCTTAGGAGAAGGGCGGAACACTGAAGCTTTCTTT,CASSLGEGRNTEAFF
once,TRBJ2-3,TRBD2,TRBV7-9,TGTGCCAGCAGCCCCTCCCCCGGGACTAGCGGCACAGATACGCAGTATTTT,CASSPSPGTSGTDTQYF
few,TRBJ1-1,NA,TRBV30,TGTGCCTGGAGTGCAGGAACCCAGAACACTGAAGCTTTCTTT,CAWSAGTQNTEAFF
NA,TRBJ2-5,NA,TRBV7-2,TGTGCCAGCAGCTTAGACGGCCCTATGAAACAAGAGACCCAGTACTTC,CASSLDGPMKQETQYF
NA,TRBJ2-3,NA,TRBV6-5,TGTGCCAGCAGTTCCGGACCGCCGGATACGCAGTATTTT,CASSSGPPDTQYF
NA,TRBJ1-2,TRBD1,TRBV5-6,TGTGCCAGCAGCTTATTACAGGGGGCAGGGGGATATGGCTACACCTTC,CASSLLQGAGGYGYTF
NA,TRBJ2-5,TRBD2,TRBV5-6,TGTGCCAGCAGCATTAGCGGGAGGGGTGAAGAGACCCAGTACTTC,CASSISGRGEETQYF
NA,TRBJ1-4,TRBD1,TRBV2,TGTGCCATCCGACAGGGAGGAACTGAAAAACTGTTTTTT,CAIRQGGTEKLFF
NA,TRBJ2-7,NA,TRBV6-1,TGTGCCAGCAGTGAAGCCCGAACTTACGAGCAGTACTTC,CASSEARTYEQYF
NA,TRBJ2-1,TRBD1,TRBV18,TGTGCCAGCTCACTAGCCGGGACAGGGCTGGATGAGCAGTTCTTC,CASSLAGTGLDEQFF
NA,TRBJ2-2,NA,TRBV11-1,TGTGCCAGCAGCTTAGACGGGAGATCCGGGGAGCTGTTTTTT,CASSLDGRSGELFF
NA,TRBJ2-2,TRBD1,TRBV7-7,TGTGCCAGCAGCTCGGGACAGGGGAACACCGGGGAGCTGTTTTTT,CASSSGQGNTGELFF
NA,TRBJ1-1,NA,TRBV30,TGTGCCTGGATAGGGGCGGGGCGAGAAGCTTTCTTT,CAWIGAGREAFF
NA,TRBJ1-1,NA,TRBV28,TGTGCCAGCAGTGCCTCAGGTTCTCCGGGCGATTCTTTCTTT,CASSASGSPGDSFF
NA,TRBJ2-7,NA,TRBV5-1,TGCGCCAGCAGCTTGGGGCTAGCAGTCTACGAGCAGTACTTC,CASSLGLAVYEQYF
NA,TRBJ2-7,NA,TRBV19,TGTGCCAGTACTGATAGCAGATTAATGGAGTACTTC,CASTDSRLMEYF
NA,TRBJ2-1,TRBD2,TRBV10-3,TGTGCCATCAGGGGACTAACCGATGAGCAGTTCTTC,CAIRGLTDEQFF
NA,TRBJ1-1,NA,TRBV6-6,TGTGCCAGCAGTTACACGAAACTCGGCACTGAAGCTTTCTTT,CASSYTKLGTEAFF
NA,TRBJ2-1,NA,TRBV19,TGTGCCAGTAGTACTATAGGTCGATCGGGAAGCTCCTACAATGAGCAGTTCTTC,CASSTIGRSGSSYNEQFF
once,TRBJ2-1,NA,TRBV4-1,TGCGCCAGCAGCCGAGGACGAGGGAGTGGACCCCCGTACAATGAGCAGTTCTTC,CASSRGRGSGPPYNEQFF
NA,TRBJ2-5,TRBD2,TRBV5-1,TGCGCCAGCAGCGCTAGCGGGGGACCGCAAGAGACCCAGTACTTC,CASSASGGPQETQYF
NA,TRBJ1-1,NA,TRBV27,TGTGCCAGCCTCCCCACTCGAGGGGGGCTCCCTCTTTTAACTGAAGCTTTCTTT,CASLPTRGGLPLLTEAFF
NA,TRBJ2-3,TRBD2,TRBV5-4,TGTGCCAGCAGCGGGTTAGCGGGAGGGACAGATACGCAGTATTTT,CASSGLAGGTDTQYF
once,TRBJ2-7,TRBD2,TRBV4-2,TGTGCCAGCAGCCAAGAACGACTAGCGGGACACGAGCAGTACTTC,CASSQERLAGHEQYF
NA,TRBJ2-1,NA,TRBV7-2,TGTGCCAGCAGCCTTAGCGTAACTAGCTACAATGAGCAGTTCTTC,CASSLSVTSYNEQFF
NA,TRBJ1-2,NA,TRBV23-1,TGCGCCAGCAGCCGCGGGACATTCTCAGGAGGCTACACCTTC,CASSRGTFSGGYTF
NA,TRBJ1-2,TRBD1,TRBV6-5,TGTGCCAGCAGACCCGGGACAGGGACCTATGGCTACACCTTC,CASRPGTGTYGYTF
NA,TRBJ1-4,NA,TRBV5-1,TGCGCCAGCAGCTTGGCCTTGAGGGGCGCGAGTAGCGAAGAAAAACTGTTTTTT,CASSLALRGASSEEKLFF
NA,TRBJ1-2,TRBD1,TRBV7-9,TGTGCCAGCAGCCTCGGGACAGGGGGTAACTATGGCTACACCTTC,CASSLGTGGNYGYTF
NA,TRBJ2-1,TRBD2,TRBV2,TGTGCCAACCTCCCCCTAGCGGGAGATCGGTACAATGAGCAGTTCTTC,CANLPLAGDRYNEQFF
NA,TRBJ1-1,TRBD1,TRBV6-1,TGTGCCAGCGGGGACAGGGGGGCTTTCTTT,CASGDRGAFF
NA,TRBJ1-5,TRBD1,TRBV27,TGTGCCAGCAGTTCGACAGGGTATCAGCCCCAGCATTTT,CASSSTGYQPQHF
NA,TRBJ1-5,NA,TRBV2,TGTGCCAGCAGTCCACAGGGAGGCTTCGGTCAGCCCCAGCATTTT,CASSPQGGFGQPQHF
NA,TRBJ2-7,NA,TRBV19,TGTGCCAGTAGTATAGCCCCCTACGAGCAGTACTTC,CASSIAPYEQYF
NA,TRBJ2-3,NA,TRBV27,TGTGCCAGCAGGCCCTACGGGGACATCCCCGATACGCAGTATTTT,CASRPYGDIPDTQYF
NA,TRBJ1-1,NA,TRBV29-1,TGCAGCGCTACCGGGACGGGCACGAAGGTGAACACTGAAGCTTTCTTT,CSATGTGTKVNTEAFF
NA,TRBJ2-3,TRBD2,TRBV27,TGTGCCAGCAGTTCCAACCGTCCCGGACTAGCGGGAGAGGGGACAGATACGCAGTATTTT,CASSSNRPGLAGEGTDTQYF
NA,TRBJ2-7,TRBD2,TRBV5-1,TGCGCCAGCAGCTTGGTAGGGACTACCGCCTACGAGCAGTACTTC,CASSLVGTTAYEQYF
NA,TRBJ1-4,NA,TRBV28,TGTGCCAGTTTCACGGTGATCCGCAGGGGTCGGACTAATGAAAAACTGTTTTTT,CASFTVIRRGRTNEKLFF
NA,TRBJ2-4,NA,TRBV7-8,TGTGCCAGCAGTCTGGACACCCGAATCAAAAACATTCAGTACTTC,CASSLDTRIKNIQYF
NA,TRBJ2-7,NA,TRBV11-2,TGTGCCAGCAGCTTAGATCTGATAGCCTACGAGCAGTACTTC,CASSLDLIAYEQYF
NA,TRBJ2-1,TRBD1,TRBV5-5,TGTGCCAGCAGCCCGAGGACGGAGGACAGGGTCGTCAATGAGCAGTTCTTC,CASSPRTEDRVVNEQFF
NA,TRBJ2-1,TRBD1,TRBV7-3,TGTGCCAGCAGCTTAAACACAGGGGGAATTGAGCAGTTCTTC,CASSLNTGGIEQFF
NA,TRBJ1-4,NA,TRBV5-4,TGTGCCAGCAGCGTAGACGGGTTTGCAACTAATGAAAAACTGTTTTTT,CASSVDGFATNEKLFF
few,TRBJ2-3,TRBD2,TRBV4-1,TGCGCCAGCAGCCAAGGTAGAAGTTGGCCAAGACTAGCGGGAGCACATACGCAGTATTTT,CASSQGRSWPRLAGAHTQYF
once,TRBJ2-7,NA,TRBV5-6,TGTGCCAGCAGCTTGCCCGCCTTGACAGGAAGCGACGAGCAGTACTTC,CASSLPALTGSDEQYF
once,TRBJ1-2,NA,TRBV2,TGTGCCAGCAGTGACCCCATAGGGATTTTGGGTGGCTACACCTTC,CASSDPIGILGGYTF
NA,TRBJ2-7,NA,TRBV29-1,TGCAGCGTTGGGTTTAGCGGAGCCGGCGAGCAGTACTTC,CSVGFSGAGEQYF
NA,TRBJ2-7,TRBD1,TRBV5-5,TGTGCCAGCAGCTCTGGACAGGACCATGTCTCTCAGTACTTC,CASSSGQDHVSQYF
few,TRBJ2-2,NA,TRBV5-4,TGTGCCAGCAGCTTGGTACATGCCGGGGAGCTGTTTTTT,CASSLVHAGELFF
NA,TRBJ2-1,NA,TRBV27,TGTGCCAGCAGCCTTCTACAGAGACTAGCAGGGGGGGGGTACAATGAGCAGTTCTTC,CASSLLQRLAGGGYNEQFF
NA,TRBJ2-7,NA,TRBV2,TGTGCCACCCAAATTAACAGGGTTTCCTACGAGCAGTACTTC,CATQINRVSYEQYF
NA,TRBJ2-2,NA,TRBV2,TGTGCCAGCAGTCGCCCGGACAGCGGAGTCGCCACCGGGGAGCTGTTTTTT,CASSRPDSGVATGELFF